One and the same sample provided the 30 T cell receptor beta chains below, sequenced in a study of neoadjuvant anti-PD-1 for oral cavity cancer (dated by TCRdb to the early 2020s). The label giving this sample's time point can be read as: after neoadjuvant nivolumab, at surgical resection. The method behind the library was the immunoSEQ multiplex PCR assay. TCRdb retrieved this table from immuneACCESS and kept in-frame rearrangements only. Not all clones are present; in checked studies, unresolved V genes account for under half, and no reason is known for the remainder. The sample has roughly 9,500 clones on record, around 68% of them singletons. About 4% of the sample is in the top ten clones. The sample consisted of PBMCs, taken after nivolumab (anti-PD-1) treatment. Receptors originate from a person between 40 and 85 years old with oral cavity squamous cell carcinoma.

This clone appeared a few times. CDR3 nucleotide sequence: TGTGCCAGCAGCTTGCTCTCTCTTGGGACCGGGGAGCTGTTTTTT. It translates to CASSLLSLGTGELFF. The chain employs TRBV7-3 and TRBJ2-2; D remains ambiguous. In germline, CDR1 is SGHTA, CDR2 FQGTGA. The CDR3 is 15 amino acids. Trimming left V 3 bases short and J 5 bases short, with 13 bases between.

This clone was observed a few times. V and J are TRBV7-2 and TRBJ1-1, with D perhaps TRBD1 (6 bases). The CDR3 is 14 amino acids. Between the trimmed V and J ends, which lost 0 bases and 10 bases, there was a span of 15 bases. CDR1 is SGHTA and CDR2 is FQGNSA in the germline V gene. This CDR3 reads CASSLANPRGGAFF. CDR3 DNA sequence: TGTGCCAGCAGCTTAGCGAATCCGAGAGGGGGAGCTTTCTTT.

The chain has TRBV6-4 and TRBJ1-1; D not resolved. The CDR3 totals 13 residues. CDR1 and CDR2 from the germline V gene are MRHNA and SNTAGT. Trimming stripped 4 bases from V and 1 base from J, with 7 bases between. The CDR3 loop reads CASSAEGNTEAFF. CDR3 bases: TGTGCCAGCAGTGCGGAGGGGAACACTGAAGCTTTCTTT.

The CDR3 region has the DNA TGTGCCAGCATCCCGACGGCCTCGGGGGAGACCCAGTACTTC. It is translated as CASIPTASGETQYF. The gene calls are TRBV2 and TRBJ2-5; tentative D call: TRBD2 (5 bases). Germline CDR1 reads SNHLY; CDR2 reads FYNNEI. Trimming cost V 7 bases and J 5 bases, with 17 bases left between them. The CDR3 totals 14 residues. Full variable domain (remainder filled in from reference TRBV2 and TRBJ2-5): EPEVTQTPSHQVTQMGQEVILRCVPISNHLYFYWYRQILGQKVEFLVSFYNNEISEKSEIFDDQFSVERPDGSNFTLKIRSTKLEDSAMYFCASIPTASGETQYFGPGTRLLVL.

This clone showed up just once. The sample contains more than one DNA sequence encoding this CDR3. The rearrangement uses TRBV11-2 and TRBJ1-1, with no clear D. V lost 1 base and J 1 base, leaving 4 bases between the germline ends. This CDR3 is built from 13 residues. Germline V gene sequence: CDR1 SGHAT, CDR2 FQNNGV. The CDR3 DNA reads TGTGCCAGCAGCTTAGGGGGGAACACTGAAGCTTTCTTT. The encoded protein is CASSLGGNTEAFF.

A few counts support this clone. The chain employs TRBV9 and TRBJ1-1; D uncertain. Germline loops: CDR1 SGDLS, CDR2 YYNGEE. CDR3 length: 14 amino acids. Deletions cut 4 bases from V and 4 bases from J, with 14 bases between. This chain's CDR3 is CASSPLTVLTEAFF. The CDR3 region has the DNA TGTGCCAGCAGCCCCCTAACGGTTCTCACTGAAGCTTTCTTT.

This clone was recorded a few times. V usage is TRBV7-8 and J usage is TRBJ1-3; a weak D match, TRBD1 (6 bases). Trimming left V 4 bases short and J 4 bases short, with 17 bases between. Looked up from germline, CDR1 is SGHVS and CDR2 is FQNEAQ. CDR3 length: 16 residues. The CDR3 nucleotides are TGTGCCAGCAGCTCCCTTTTCAGGGGTGACGGAAACACCATATATTTT. As protein: CASSSLFRGDGNTIYF. The full variable domain, its missing parts supplied by reference TRBV7-8 and TRBJ1-3, is GAGVSQSPRYKVAKRGQDVALRCDPISGHVSLFWYQQALGQGPEFLTYFQNEAQLDKSGLPSDRFFAERPEGSVSTLKIQRTQQEDSAVYLCASSSLFRGDGNTIYFGEGSWLTVV.

Written as DNA, the CDR3 is TGTGCCAGCAGCCTTTCCTTGGGGCCACTGGGCGGCTACACCTTC. Its protein product is CASSLSLGPLGGYTF. The chain combines TRBV7-8 with TRBJ1-2; possibly TRBD1 for D (5 bases). This CDR3 contains 15 residues. The germline CDR1 and CDR2 sequences are SGHVS and FQNEAQ. Between the trimmed V and J ends, which lost 5 bases and 8 bases, there was a span of 21 bases.

This sequence joins TRBV2 and TRBJ2-1, with TRBD2 matching over 12 bases. With V trimmed by 1 base and J by 8 bases, 6 bases remained unmatched. The V gene's germline CDR1 is SNHLY and CDR2 FYNNEI. This CDR3 spans 16 amino acids. The CDR3 here is CASSEVGTSGRDEQFF. Written as DNA, the CDR3 is TGTGCCAGCAGTGAAGTGGGGACTAGCGGGCGCGATGAGCAGTTCTTC. The variable domain in full, completed from reference TRBV2 and TRBJ2-1, reads EPEVTQTPSHQVTQMGQEVILRCVPISNHLYFYWYRQILGQKVEFLVSFYNNEISEKSEIFDDQFSVERPDGSNFTLKIRSTKLEDSAMYFCASSEVGTSGRDEQFFGPGTRLTVL.

This clone was counted once. The CDR3 DNA sequence: TGTGCCAGTAAATCCCACTCTGTAGCAGGGTACGAGCAGTACTTC. Its protein product is CASKSHSVAGYEQYF. V gene TRBV19 combines with J gene TRBJ2-7; TRBD1 might be the D (5 bases). The V and J ends lost 7 bases and 4 bases respectively, with 20 bases between them. The CDR3 has 15 residues. In germline, CDR1 is LNHDA, CDR2 SQIVND (reference sequence).

This clone turned up a few times. The chain couples TRBV11-1 to TRBJ2-7; 8 bases map to TRBD1. Germline V CDR1 and CDR2: SGHAT, FQDESV (reference sequence). The CDR3 consists of 15 residues. V gave up 1 base and J gave up 4 bases; unmatched junction bases: 6. The CDR3 region is CASSLETGQVYEQYF. Written as DNA, the CDR3 is TGTGCCAGCAGCTTAGAAACGGGACAGGTGTACGAGCAGTACTTC.

V usage is TRBV4-1 and J usage is TRBJ2-5; TRBD2 matches 9 bases. In germline, CDR1 is MGHRA, CDR2 YSYEKL. V shed 1 base and J 5 bases; nucleotides not matched to a gene: 8. The CDR3 spans 16 residues. CDR3 sequence (DNA): TGCGCCAGCAGCCAAGTTATCCCTAGCGGGGAGGAGACCCAGTACTTC. Translating it yields CASSQVIPSGEETQYF.

The V call is TRBV15, the J call TRBJ1-3; no firm D call. The V gene's germline CDR1 is LNHNV and CDR2 YYDKDF (reference sequence). V was clipped by 8 bases and J by 1 base, with 9 bases between them. This CDR3 comprises 13 residues. The CDR3 nucleotides are TGTGCCACCGGGGAGGAATCTGGAAACACCATATATTTT. As protein: CATGEESGNTIYF.

V and J are TRBV7-9 and TRBJ1-1, with 7 bases matching TRBD1. From germline, CDR1 is SEHNR and CDR2 FQNEAQ (reference sequence). Trimming at V came to 6 bases and at J to 1 base, leaving 5 bases not matched to a gene. The CDR3 totals 14 residues. The CDR3 protein is CASRITGENTEAFF. The CDR3, as DNA: TGTGCCAGCAGGATCACAGGGGAGAACACTGAAGCTTTCTTT.

The chain has TRBV5-1 and TRBJ2-1; D is tentatively TRBD1 or TRBD2 (6 bases each). Trimming took off 2 bases at V and 4 bases at J, with 13 bases between the two ends. This CDR3 contains 15 residues. The V gene's germline CDR1 is SGHRS and CDR2 YFSETQ. CDR3 in amino acids: CASSLRGAGYNEQFF. CDR3 DNA: TGCGCCAGCAGCTTAAGGGGGGCAGGGTACAATGAGCAGTTCTTC.

This clone has a handful of counts. The V and J genes are TRBV9 and TRBJ2-1, with D perhaps TRBD2 (6 bases). The germline V and J ends were trimmed by 4 bases and 0 bases, with 17 bases remaining between them. CDR3 size: 17 residues. Germline V lookup: CDR1 SGDLS, CDR2 YYNGEE. CDR3 region: CASSPHPEGSSYNEQFF. The CDR3, as DNA: TGTGCCAGCAGCCCCCACCCGGAGGGAAGCTCCTACAATGAGCAGTTCTTC.

The V and J genes are TRBV6-1 and TRBJ1-6; the match to TRBD1 covers 9 bases. Germline values: CDR1 MNHNS, CDR2 SASEGT. With 4 bases clipped from V and 6 bases from J, the junction kept 13 bases outside the gene matches. The length of the CDR3 is 18 residues. CDR3 region: CASSVIPGQGFFNSPLHF. The CDR3 DNA reads as TGTGCCAGCAGTGTTATACCGGGACAGGGTTTTTTTAATTCACCCCTCCACTTT.

The V and J genes are TRBV5-1 and TRBJ2-7; the D gene is possibly TRBD1 (5 bases). V dropped 4 bases and J dropped 1 base, with 21 bases sitting between them. The germline V gene encodes CDR1 SGHRS and CDR2 YFSETQ. CDR3 length equals 17 residues. The CDR3 spells CASSNSLGQGESYEQYF. CDR3 nucleotide sequence: TGCGCCAGCAGCAACTCCTTAGGGCAGGGTGAGTCCTACGAGCAGTACTTC. The full variable domain, rest sourced from reference TRBV5-1 and TRBJ2-7, is KAGVTQTPRYLIKTRGQQVTLSCSPISGHRSVSWYQQTPGQGLQFLFEYFSETQRNKGNFPGRFSGRQFSNSRSEMNVSTLELGDSALYLCASSNSLGQGESYEQYFGPGTRLTVT.

This chain joins TRBV19 and TRBJ1-1; no clear D. Looked up from germline, CDR1 is LNHDA and CDR2 is SQIVND (reference sequence). The CDR3 has 13 amino acids. V was cut by 7 bases and J by 2 bases, with 11 bases left in between. This CDR3 reads CASNGQSNTEAFF. The CDR3 bases are TGTGCCAGTAACGGGCAATCCAACACTGAAGCTTTCTTT. Filled out from reference TRBV19 and TRBJ1-1, the complete variable domain reads DGGITQSPKYLFRKEGQNVTLSCEQNLNHDAMYWYRQDPGQGLRLIYYSQIVNDFQKGDIAEGYSVSREKKESFPLTVTSAQKNPTAFYLCASNGQSNTEAFFGQGTRLTVV.

The V gene is TRBV7-7, the J gene TRBJ2-5; D call uncertain. V lost 4 bases and J lost 4, with 10 bases in between. The CDR3 has 13 amino acids. Germline lookup yields CDR1 SSHAT and CDR2 FNYEAQ (reference sequence). The CDR3 sequence: CASSSTRLETQYF. CDR3 in DNA: TGTGCCAGCAGCTCAACTCGACTAGAGACCCAGTACTTC.

The chain joins TRBV19 to TRBJ2-3, with D perhaps TRBD1 (5 bases). The V gene's germline CDR1 is LNHDA and CDR2 SQIVND (reference sequence). Trimming stripped 6 bases from V and 5 bases from J, with 24 bases between. The CDR3 is made up of 17 amino acids. Here the CDR3 DNA reads TGTGCCAGTAGCTTCACCGGCCGGGCCCTTAGGGGAGATACGCAGTATTTT. Its protein is CASSFTGRALRGDTQYF.

This chain connects TRBV29-1 to TRBJ1-2; 8 bases match TRBD1. Germline CDR1 and CDR2: SQVTM and ANQGSEA. With 6 bases clipped from V and 1 base from J, the junction kept 4 bases outside the gene matches. The CDR3 contains 13 residues. CDR3 nucleotides: TGCAGCGTCCAGGACAGGGTTAACTATGGCTACACCTTC. This encodes CSVQDRVNYGYTF.

V is TRBV11-2 and J is TRBJ2-1, with D unclear. The CDR3 is 15 residues long. The germline CDR1 and CDR2 sequences are SGHAT and FQNNGV. V lost 4 bases and J 6 bases, leaving 16 bases between the germline ends. The CDR3 sequence is CASSSGPSWGNEQFF. In DNA form, the CDR3 reads TGTGCCAGCAGCTCAGGACCTTCCTGGGGCAATGAGCAGTTCTTC.

This clone has only one observation. The J gene is TRBJ2-5, the V gene TRBV5-4; D is possibly TRBD1 or TRBD2 (5 bases each). In germline, CDR1 is SGHNT, CDR2 YYREEE (reference sequence). Deletions cut 3 bases from V and 5 bases from J, with 20 bases between. The CDR3 length is 16 residues. The CDR3 reads CASSSRVSPGLETQYF. In DNA form, the CDR3 reads TGTGCCAGCAGCTCCCGGGTCTCCCCGGGGCTGGAGACCCAGTACTTC.

The chain has TRBV19 and TRBJ2-7; either TRBD1 or TRBD2 may supply D (5 bases each). The CDR3 extends over 12 amino acids. CDR1 and CDR2 from the germline V gene are LNHDA and SQIVND (reference sequence). V lost 10 bases to trimming and J lost 4 bases, with 14 bases between them. CDR3 nucleotide sequence: TGTGCCACTCGGGACGGGGCTTACGAGCAGTACTTC. Its protein product is CATRDGAYEQYF.

The V gene is TRBV10-3, the J gene TRBJ1-1, with D possibly matching TRBD1 (6 bases). There are 14 residues in the CDR3. Germline V CDR1 and CDR2: ENHRY, SYGVKD. Trimming shortened V by 5 bases and J by 1 base, and 11 bases separated the two germline ends. The CDR3 DNA sequence: TGTGCCATCAGTTGGGGGGGCAAGAACACTGAAGCTTTCTTT. Translating gives CAISWGGKNTEAFF.

V is TRBV4-1 and J is TRBJ2-1; D is unresolved. There are 14 residues in the CDR3. The germline CDR1 and CDR2 sequences are MGHRA and YSYEKL. V was clipped by 5 bases and J by 5 bases, with 13 bases between them. CDR3 protein: CASSFRLNNNEQFF. DNA for the CDR3: TGCGCCAGCAGCTTCCGACTTAACAACAATGAGCAGTTCTTC.

Here the CDR3 reads CASSRTDTQYF. DNA for the CDR3: TGTGCCAGCAGTCGGACAGATACGCAGTATTTT. The rearrangement joins TRBV6-6 to TRBJ2-3, with D unclear. Germline CDR1 is MNHNY and CDR2 is SVGAGI (reference sequence). The CDR3 consists of 11 residues. V lost 5 bases and J lost 3, with 3 bases in between.

This clone came up a few times. V is TRBV7-2 and J is TRBJ1-1; D is perhaps TRBD1 (5 bases). Per germline, CDR1 SGHTA and CDR2 FQGNSA. This CDR3 comprises 12 residues. The ends were cut back, 0 bases at V and 7 bases at J, with 6 bases in the middle. The CDR3 here is CASSLAGGEAFF. CDR3 in DNA: TGTGCCAGCAGCTTAGCGGGGGGTGAAGCTTTCTTT.

This chain uses TRBV7-9 with TRBJ2-5; the D is unclear. V shed 1 base and J shed 5 bases, with 20 bases lying between them. The CDR3 runs to 17 residues. Germline-derived CDR1 and CDR2 are SEHNR and FQNEAQ (reference sequence). This CDR3 is CASSLVQRAVSIETQYF. As DNA, the CDR3 is TGTGCCAGCAGCTTAGTACAACGGGCGGTTTCGATTGAGACCCAGTACTTC.